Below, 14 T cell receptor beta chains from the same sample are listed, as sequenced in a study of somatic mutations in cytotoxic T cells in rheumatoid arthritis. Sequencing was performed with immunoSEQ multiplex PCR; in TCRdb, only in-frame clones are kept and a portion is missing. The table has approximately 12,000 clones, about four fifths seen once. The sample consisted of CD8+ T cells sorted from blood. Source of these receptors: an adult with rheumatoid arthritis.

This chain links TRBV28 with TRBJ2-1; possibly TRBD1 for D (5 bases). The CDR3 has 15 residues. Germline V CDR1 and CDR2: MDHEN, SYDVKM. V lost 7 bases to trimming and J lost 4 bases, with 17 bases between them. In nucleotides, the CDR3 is TGTGCCAGCACCTTGGACCTGACAGATTACAATGAGCAGTTCTTC. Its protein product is CASTLDLTDYNEQFF.

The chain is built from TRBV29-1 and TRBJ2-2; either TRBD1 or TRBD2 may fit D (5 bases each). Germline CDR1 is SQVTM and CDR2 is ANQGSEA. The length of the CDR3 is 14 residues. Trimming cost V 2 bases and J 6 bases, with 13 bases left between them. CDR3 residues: CSVEKGTTAGELFF. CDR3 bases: TGCAGCGTTGAAAAGGGGACCACCGCCGGGGAGCTGTTTTTT.

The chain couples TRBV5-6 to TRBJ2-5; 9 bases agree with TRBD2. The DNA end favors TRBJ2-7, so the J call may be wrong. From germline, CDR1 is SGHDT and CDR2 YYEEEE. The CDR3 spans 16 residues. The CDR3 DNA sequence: TGTGCCAGCAGCACTGTAGCGGGAGTGTACTCCTACGAGCAGTACTTC. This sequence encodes CASSTVAGVYSYEQYF.

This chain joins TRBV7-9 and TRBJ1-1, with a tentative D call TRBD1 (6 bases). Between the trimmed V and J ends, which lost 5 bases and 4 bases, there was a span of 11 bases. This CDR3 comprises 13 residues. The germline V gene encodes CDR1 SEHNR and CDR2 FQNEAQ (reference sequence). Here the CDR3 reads CASSPRGGTEAFF. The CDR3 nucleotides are TGTGCCAGCAGCCCCCGAGGGGGCACTGAAGCTTTCTTT. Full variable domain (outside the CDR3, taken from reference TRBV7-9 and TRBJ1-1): DTGVSQNPRHKITKRGQNVTFRCDPISEHNRLYWYRQTLGQGPEFLTYFQNEAQLEKSRLLSDRFSAERPKGSFSTLEIQRTEQGDSAMYLCASSPRGGTEAFFGQGTRLTVV.

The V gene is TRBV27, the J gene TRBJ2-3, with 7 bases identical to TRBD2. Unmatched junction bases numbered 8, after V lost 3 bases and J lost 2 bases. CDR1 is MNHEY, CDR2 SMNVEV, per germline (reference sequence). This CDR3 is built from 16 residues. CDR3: CASSFASGIFTDTQYF. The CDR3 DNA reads TGTGCCAGCAGTTTCGCGAGCGGGATATTCACAGATACGCAGTATTTT.

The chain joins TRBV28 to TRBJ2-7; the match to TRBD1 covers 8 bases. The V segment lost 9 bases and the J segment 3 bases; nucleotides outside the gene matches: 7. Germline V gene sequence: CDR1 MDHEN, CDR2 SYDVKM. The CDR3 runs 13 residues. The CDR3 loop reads CASQGAEDYEQYF. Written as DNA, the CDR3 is TGTGCCAGTCAGGGGGCCGAGGACTACGAGCAGTACTTC.

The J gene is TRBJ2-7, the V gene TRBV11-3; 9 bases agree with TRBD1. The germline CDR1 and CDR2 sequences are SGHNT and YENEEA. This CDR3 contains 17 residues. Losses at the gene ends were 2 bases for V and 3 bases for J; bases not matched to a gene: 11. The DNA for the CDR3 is TGTGCCAGCAGCTTACAAAGCTTGGGGACAGGGATCTACGAGCAGTACTTC. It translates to CASSLQSLGTGIYEQYF.

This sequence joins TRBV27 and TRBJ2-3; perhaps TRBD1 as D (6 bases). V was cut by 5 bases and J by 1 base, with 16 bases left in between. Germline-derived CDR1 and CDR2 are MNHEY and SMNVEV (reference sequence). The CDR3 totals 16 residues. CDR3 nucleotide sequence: TGTGCCAGCAGTATCCTCGCCTCAGGGGGCACAGATACGCAGTATTTT. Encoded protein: CASSILASGGTDTQYF.

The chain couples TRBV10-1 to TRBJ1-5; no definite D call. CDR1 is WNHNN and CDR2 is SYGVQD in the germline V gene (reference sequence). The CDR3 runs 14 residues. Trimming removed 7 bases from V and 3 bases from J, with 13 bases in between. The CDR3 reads CASMGGANNQPQHF. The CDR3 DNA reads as TGCGCCAGCATGGGTGGAGCCAACAATCAGCCCCAGCATTTT.

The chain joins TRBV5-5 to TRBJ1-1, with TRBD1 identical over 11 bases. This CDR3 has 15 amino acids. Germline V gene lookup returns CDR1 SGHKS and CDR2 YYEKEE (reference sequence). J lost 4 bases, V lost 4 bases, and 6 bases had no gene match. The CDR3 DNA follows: TGTGCCAGCAGCAGACGGGACAGGGGGGGCACTGAAGCTTTCTTT. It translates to CASSRRDRGGTEAFF.

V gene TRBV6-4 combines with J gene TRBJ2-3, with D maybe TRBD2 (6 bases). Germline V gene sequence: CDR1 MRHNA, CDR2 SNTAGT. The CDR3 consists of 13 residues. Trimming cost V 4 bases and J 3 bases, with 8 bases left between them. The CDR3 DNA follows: TGTGCCAGCAGTGCGGGAGAGACAGATACGCAGTATTTT. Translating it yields CASSAGETDTQYF.

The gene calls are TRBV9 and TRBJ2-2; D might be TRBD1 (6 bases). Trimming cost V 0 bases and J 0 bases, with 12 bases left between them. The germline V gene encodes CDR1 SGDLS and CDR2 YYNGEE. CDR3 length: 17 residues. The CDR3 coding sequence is TGTGCCAGCAGCGTAGCTACGGACAGATCGAACACCGGGGAGCTGTTTTTT. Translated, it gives CASSVATDRSNTGELFF.

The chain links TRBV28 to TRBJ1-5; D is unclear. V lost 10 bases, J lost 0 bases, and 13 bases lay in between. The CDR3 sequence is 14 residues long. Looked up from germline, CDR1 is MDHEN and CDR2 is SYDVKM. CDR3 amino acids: CATKMGLSNQPQHF. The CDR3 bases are TGTGCCACTAAAATGGGCCTTAGCAATCAGCCCCAGCATTTT.

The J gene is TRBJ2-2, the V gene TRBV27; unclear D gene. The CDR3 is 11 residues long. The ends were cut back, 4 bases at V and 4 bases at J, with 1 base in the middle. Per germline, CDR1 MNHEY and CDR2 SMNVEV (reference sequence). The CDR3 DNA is TGTGCCAGCAGTTCCACCGGGGAGCTGTTTTTT. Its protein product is CASSSTGELFF.